The 16 T cell receptor beta chains reported below all come from one sample, sequenced in a study of blood T cell repertoires in COVID-19. The repertoire was sequenced with immunoSEQ multiplex PCR; TCRdb's copy has only in-frame clones and lacks some. The sample includes more than 100,000 clones, 70% to 90% of them seen just once. The specimen sequenced was peripheral blood. The receptors stem from an older woman with acute or convalescent COVID-19.

This clone was counted once. The chain joins TRBV28 to TRBJ1-2; D is unresolved. Germline V lookup: CDR1 MDHEN, CDR2 SYDVKM. The germline V and J ends were trimmed by 3 bases and 7 bases, with 15 bases remaining between them. The CDR3 covers 14 residues. The CDR3 region has the DNA TGTGCCAGCAGTTTGGGTTCGGGGAGGGCTGGCTACACCTTC. This codes for CASSLGSGRAGYTF.

The V and J genes are TRBV5-4 and TRBJ1-1, with D tentatively TRBD1 (6 bases). The V and J ends lost 0 bases and 5 bases respectively, with 14 bases between them. Germline assignment: CDR1 SGHNT and CDR2 YYREEE (reference sequence). The CDR3 totals 15 residues. CDR3 DNA: TGTGCCAGCAGCTTGGCCTGGGGGCAGCGAACTGAAGCTTTCTTT. Amino acid sequence: CASSLAWGQRTEAFF.

The chain combines TRBV11-3 with TRBJ2-1; 11 bases fit TRBD2. The germline CDR1 and CDR2 sequences are SGHNT and YENEEA. Trimming cost V 1 base and J 6 bases; bases outside gene matches: 5. This CDR3 has 16 amino acids. This CDR3 is CASSLAGTSGGNEQFF. CDR3 coding DNA: TGTGCCAGCAGCTTAGCCGGGACTAGCGGAGGCAATGAGCAGTTCTTC.

Points on this clone: Other DNA sequences in this specimen translate into the identical CDR3. V and J are TRBV15 and TRBJ2-3; 10 positions agree with TRBD1. This CDR3 is 15 amino acids long. Germline CDR1 LNHNV, CDR2 YYDKDF (reference sequence). Germline trimming cut 1 base from V and 3 bases from J; bases unmatched to any gene: 1. The CDR3 loop reads CATSRGGQGTDTQYF. The DNA for the CDR3 is TGTGCCACCAGCAGAGGGGGACAGGGGACAGATACGCAGTATTTT.

The chain uses TRBV5-1 and TRBJ2-2; 12 bases align to TRBD1. Germline V gene sequence: CDR1 SGHRS, CDR2 YFSETQ. The CDR3 contains 13 residues. V shed 4 bases, J shed 15 bases, and the junction held 7 bases outside the gene matches. CDR3 bases: TGCGCCAGCAGCCCGGGACAGGGGGCGAGGATGTTTTTT. This sequence encodes CASSPGQGARMFF.

The chain couples TRBV7-9 to TRBJ1-2; a possible D gene is TRBD1 (6 bases). The CDR3 consists of 14 residues. CDR1 and CDR2 (germline): SEHNR, FQNEAQ (reference sequence). V lost 5 bases to trimming and J lost 3 bases, with 13 bases between them. CDR3 nucleotides: TGTGCCAGCAGCCCCGGGGGGGCCCACTATGGCTACACCTTC. Translated: CASSPGGAHYGYTF.

The chain links TRBV19 to TRBJ2-5; 10 bases are shared with TRBD2. V shed 3 bases and J 4 bases; nucleotides not matched to a gene: 5. Germline values: CDR1 LNHDA, CDR2 SQIVND (reference sequence). The CDR3 contains 15 residues. The CDR3 sequence: CASSIASGRGETQYF. As DNA, the CDR3 is TGTGCCAGTAGTATCGCCAGCGGGAGGGGAGAGACCCAGTACTTC.

The rearrangement links TRBV5-1 to TRBJ2-5; TRBD2 agrees at 7 bases. Germline V gene lookup returns CDR1 SGHRS and CDR2 YFSETQ. This CDR3 is 14 amino acids long. With V trimmed by 5 bases and J by 2 bases, 6 bases remained unmatched. CDR3 in DNA: TGCGCCAGCAGTTTAAGCGGGGCTCAAGAGACCCAGTACTTC. Protein product: CASSLSGAQETQYF.

The chain combines TRBV30 with TRBJ2-1; tentative D call: TRBD2 (7 bases). The CDR3 sequence is 15 residues long. V was clipped by 4 bases and J by 4 bases, with 17 bases between them. In germline, CDR1 is GTSNPN, CDR2 SVGIG (reference sequence). The CDR3 sequence: CAWTRGRGRYNEQFF. The DNA of the CDR3 is TGTGCCTGGACACGAGGGAGGGGGAGGTACAATGAGCAGTTCTTC.

This chain connects TRBV5-1 to TRBJ2-3; 10 nucleotides match TRBD2. V lost 5 bases to trimming and J lost 0 bases; unmatched junction nucleotides: 0. Germline loops: CDR1 SGHRS, CDR2 YFSETQ. This CDR3 has 14 amino acids. The CDR3: CASRTSGSTDTQYF. CDR3 coding DNA: TGCGCCAGCAGGACTAGCGGGAGCACAGATACGCAGTATTTT.

The V gene is TRBV7-9, the J gene TRBJ1-1; no reliable D call. The CDR3 sequence is 14 residues long. V lost 1 base, J lost 10 bases, and 16 bases lay in between. Per the germline V gene, CDR1 is SEHNR and CDR2 is FQNEAQ (reference sequence). The DNA for the CDR3 is TGTGCCAGCAGCTTAGAAAGGATCCGAGAGGGAGCTTTCTTT. This encodes CASSLERIREGAFF.

CDR3 residues: CASSLLLLGTGELFF. In DNA, the CDR3 is TGTGCCAGCAGCTTACTCCTGCTAGGTACCGGGGAGCTGTTTTTT. This chain connects TRBV7-2 to TRBJ2-2; D gene uncertain. The CDR3 has 15 residues. Germline values: CDR1 SGHTA, CDR2 FQGNSA. V was clipped by 2 bases and J by 5 bases, with 12 bases between them.

The chain has TRBV6-1 and TRBJ1-1; 7 bases line up with TRBD1. The V and J ends lost 1 base and 3 bases, in that order; junction bases with no gene match: 5. The CDR3 covers 15 residues. The germline CDR1 and CDR2 sequences are MNHNS and SASEGT. The CDR3, as DNA: TGTGCCAGCAGTGAAGGGAGACAGGGATACACTGAAGCTTTCTTT. This encodes CASSEGRQGYTEAFF.

V and J are TRBV19 and TRBJ1-1; 7 bases align to TRBD1. V lost 2 bases, J lost 0 bases, and 9 bases stayed unmatched. From germline, CDR1 is LNHDA and CDR2 SQIVND (reference sequence). CDR3 length: 17 amino acids. CDR3 nucleotide sequence: TGTGCCAGTAGTATACAGCGGGGGGGGACAGTGAACACTGAAGCTTTCTTT. It specifies CASSIQRGGTVNTEAFF.

The CDR3 sequence is CASKGLAGSFEQYV. The CDR3 coding sequence is TGTGCCAGCAAAGGACTAGCGGGCTCATTTGAGCAGTACGTC. V and J are TRBV2 and TRBJ2-7; 11 bases line up with TRBD2. The CDR3 loop spans 14 amino acids. Germline CDR1 and CDR2: SNHLY and FYNNEI. J lost 7 bases, V lost 7 bases, and 9 bases had no gene match.

CDR3 in amino acids: CASSELAGLKETQYF. As DNA, the CDR3 is TGTGCCAGCAGTGAACTAGCGGGACTCAAGGAGACCCAGTACTTC. The chain couples TRBV6-1 to TRBJ2-5; TRBD2 aligns across 9 bases. Germline assignment: CDR1 MNHNS and CDR2 SASEGT. The J segment lost 5 bases and the V segment lost 2 bases, leaving 6 bases of the junction unmatched. This CDR3 region has 15 residues.